This T cell receptor beta chain appears in the sequencing data of a study of OX40 agonist ivuxolimab in advanced cancers. Notes on the research overall: Ivuxolimab was an agonistic, fully human IgG2 monoclonal antibody directed against OX40 (CD134), a costimulatory receptor. Partial responses were achieved by three dose-escalation patients, of whom one had hepatocellular carcinoma and two had cutaneous melanoma. Of the approximately 54 patients in dose escalation, around 20 had hepatocellular carcinoma, some 15 had melanoma, 9 had renal cell carcinoma and 9 had head and neck cancer. Prior anti-PD-1, anti-PD-L1 or anti-CTLA-4 therapy was permitted, and checkpoint inhibitors had been received by about 44% of dose-escalation patients. Intravenous ivuxolimab was administered to patients every 2 weeks at six dose levels: 0.01, 0.1, 0.3, 1.5, 3 and 10 mg/kg. A male proportion of roughly 80% and a mean age of approximately 60 years, ranging from about 20 to 79, were recorded for the dose-escalation cohort. The purpose of peripheral TCRbeta sequencing was to test whether ivuxolimab changed TCR sequence diversity and led to clonal T-cell expansion. The paper covers the monotherapy dose-escalation part of the phase I ivuxolimab trial, which included N ≈ 50 patients. General findings and caveats noted by the study authors: At doses from 0.1 to 3.0 mg/kg, clonal expansion was seen in both CD4+ and CD8+ blood T cells between baseline and week 6. After ivuxolimab, CD8+ T cells had more expanded clones than CD4+ T cells on average. The antigen specificity of the peripheral T cells that underwent clonal expansion was not determined. Low levels of normalized T-cell clonal expansion were also shown by some nonresponding patients. Partial responders in the 0.1-3.0 mg/kg groups had among the lowest normalized peripheral clonal expansion, especially among CD8+ T cells.

From the cysteine up to the phenylalanine, the CDR3 has a length of 15 residues. Left in the record is the CDR3 DNA by itself, 45 bases read in frame from the first base. CDR1 SGHRS and CDR2 YFSETQ were looked up in the germline V gene. Relative to germline, V is missing 2 bases and J is missing 2 bases, with 5 bases of the junction outside any gene match. For sequencing of the TCRbeta CDR3 region, genomic DNA was extracted from the sorted cells. The immunoSEQ Assay was used to sequence the TCRbeta CDR3 regions. In its TCRdb copy, this immuneACCESS table keeps in-frame sequences only and misses some clones. Where compared with another copy, unresolved V genes explain less than half of these, and the others have no known cause. In this sample the table shows approximately 60,000 clones, over 75% of which occur a single time. 0.9% to 1.1% of the sample comes from the top ten. Patients with autoimmune disease history or receiving systemic immunosuppression were excluded from the trial. In every dose cohort, peripheral blood was drawn for TCR sequencing at baseline, cycle 4 day 1, and cycle 7 day 1. Samples were obtained from an open-label, multicenter, first-in-human phase I dose-escalation trial of ivuxolimab. Adults with locally advanced or metastatic melanoma, renal cell carcinoma, hepatocellular carcinoma or head and neck squamous cell carcinoma were enrolled in the trial. Before TCR sequencing, CD4+ T cells and CD8+ T cells were sorted from peripheral blood as separate populations.

Concerning this clone itself: Its antigen remains unidentified. Within one base of it there is no much larger clone, and no base qualities were kept.

The sequence is built from TRBV5-1 and TRBJ2-3, with 7 bases matching TRBD1. The TCR originated in an adult with an advanced solid tumor such as melanoma, head and neck, liver or kidney cancer. Sequences were derived from CD4+ or CD8+ T cells sorted from blood, sampled in a trial of the OX40 agonist ivuxolimab. The nucleotide sequence reads as follows: TGCGCCAGCAGCTTCACAGGGGATCACACAGATACGCAGTATTTT. It translates to CASSFTGDHTDTQYF.